This T cell receptor (beta chain) was recorded in a study of shared clonotypes between healthy human individuals. Trimming pared 6 bases from V and 2 bases from J, leaving 13 bases between. The CDR3 spans 14 residues. Germline V CDR1 and CDR2: KGHSH, LQKENI. Measured with immunoSEQ multiplex PCR; TCRdb has only the in-frame clones, and not every one. This table holds fewer than 400,000 clones, roughly 70% found once. Sequencing was performed on memory CD4+ T cells sorted from blood. Regarding subset: CD45RA-negative fraction. The clonotype comes from a young man in good health. The rearrangement joins TRBV18 to TRBJ1-1, with D possibly matching TRBD1 (6 bases). The CDR3 bases are TGTGCCAGCTCGCGGACAGTCACAAACACTGAAGCTTTCTTT. Translation gives CASSRTVTNTEAFF.